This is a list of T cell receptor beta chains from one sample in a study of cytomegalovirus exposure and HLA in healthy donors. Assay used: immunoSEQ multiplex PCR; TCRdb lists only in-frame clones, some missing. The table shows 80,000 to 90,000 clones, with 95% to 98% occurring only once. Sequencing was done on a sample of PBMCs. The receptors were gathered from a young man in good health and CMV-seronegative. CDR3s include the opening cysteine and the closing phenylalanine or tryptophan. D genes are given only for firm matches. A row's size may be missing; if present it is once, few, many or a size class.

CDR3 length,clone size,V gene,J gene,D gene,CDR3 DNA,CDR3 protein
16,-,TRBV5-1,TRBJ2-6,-,TGCGCCAGCAGCTCACAGATTTTCTCTGGGGCCAACGTCCTGACTTTC,CASSSQIFSGANVLTF
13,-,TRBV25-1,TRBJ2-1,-,TGTGCCAGCAGTGAATCGCGGGGTAATGAGCAGTTCTTC,CASSESRGNEQFF
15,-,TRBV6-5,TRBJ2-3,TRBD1,TGTGCCAGCAGTCAACAGGGGATGAGCACAGATACGCAGTATTTT,CASSQQGMSTDTQYF
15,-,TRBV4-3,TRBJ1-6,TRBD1,TGCGCCAGCAGCCTTACGGGACAGGGGAATTCACCCCTCCACTTT,CASSLTGQGNSPLHF
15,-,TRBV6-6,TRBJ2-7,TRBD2,TGTGCCAGCAGTCCCCGACTAGCGGGAGTAGGGGAGCAGTACTTC,CASSPRLAGVGEQYF
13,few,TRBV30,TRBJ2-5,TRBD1,TGTGCCTGTGGACAGGGGGGACAAGAGACCCAGTACTTC,CACGQGGQETQYF
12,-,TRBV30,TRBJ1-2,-,TGTGCCTGGACAGATCGGTTGGGAGTCTACACCTTC,CAWTDRLGVYTF
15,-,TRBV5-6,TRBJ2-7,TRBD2,TGTGCCAGCAGCTTGGGGGGGGTTGCGGGGGTCGAGCAGTACTTC,CASSLGGVAGVEQYF
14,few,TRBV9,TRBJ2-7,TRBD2,TGTGCCAGCAGCGTAGAGGGACTAGCCGTCGAGCAGTACTTC,CASSVEGLAVEQYF
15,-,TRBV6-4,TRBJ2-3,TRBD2,TGTGCCAGCAGTGCGACTAGCGGGAGTTCCGATACGCAGTATTTT,CASSATSGSSDTQYF
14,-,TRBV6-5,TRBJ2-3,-,TGTGCCAGCAGTTACGGGTCCGAGGGAGATACGCAGTATTTT,CASSYGSEGDTQYF
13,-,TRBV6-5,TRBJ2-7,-,TGTGCCAGCAGCCGAGGGCCCGAGTACGAGCAGTACTTC,CASSRGPEYEQYF
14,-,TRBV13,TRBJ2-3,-,TGTGCCACCTCGGGGAAGACTAGCACAGATACGCAGTATTTT,CATSGKTSTDTQYF
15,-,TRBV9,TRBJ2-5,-,TGTGCCAGCAGCGTTCGACAGGTACCTCAAGAGACCCAGTACTTC,CASSVRQVPQETQYF
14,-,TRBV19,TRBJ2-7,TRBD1,TGTGCCAGTAGTCCCCGACAGGGTTTTGACGAGCAGTACTTC,CASSPRQGFDEQYF
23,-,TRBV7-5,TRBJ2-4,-,TGTGCCAGAAGCTTATTGGCTCCACAGGGACTAGCGGGACCACCTTTAGCCAAAAACATTCAGTACTTC,CARSLLAPQGLAGPPLAKNIQYF
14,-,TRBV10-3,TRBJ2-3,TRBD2,TGTGCCATCGGTAGAGCGGGAGGTACAGATACGCAGTATTTT,CAIGRAGGTDTQYF
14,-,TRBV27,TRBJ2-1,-,TGTGCCAGCAGTTCTCGGGGTGTAGGTAATGAGCAGTTCTTC,CASSSRGVGNEQFF
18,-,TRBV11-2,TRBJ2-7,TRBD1,TGTGCCAGCAGTCCCAATTATGGGACAGGGGCCCCACCTTACGAGCAGTACTTC,CASSPNYGTGAPPYEQYF
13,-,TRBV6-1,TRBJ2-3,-,TGTGCCAGCAGTGAAGGGAAGCACAGTACGCAGTATTTT,CASSEGKHSTQYF
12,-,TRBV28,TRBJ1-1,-,TGTGCCAGCAGTTTGTCTTTGACTGAAGCTTTCTTT,CASSLSLTEAFF
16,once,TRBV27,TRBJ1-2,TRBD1,TGTGCCAGCAGTCAAGGGACAGGGCTTAGTAGTTATGGCTACACCTTC,CASSQGTGLSSYGYTF
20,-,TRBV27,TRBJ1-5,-,TGTGCCAGCAGTCTTATACTTGTTAGTTGTACTGAGTATAGCAATCAGCCCCAGCATTTT,CASSLILVSCTEYSNQPQHF
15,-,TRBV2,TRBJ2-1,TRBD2,TGTGCCAGCAGGAAAGGGACTAGCGCGGACAATGAGCAGTTCTTC,CASRKGTSADNEQFF
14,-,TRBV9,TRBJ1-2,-,TGTGCCAGCAGCGGGAGTTCTAAGGGGGGGGGCTACACCTTC,CASSGSSKGGGYTF
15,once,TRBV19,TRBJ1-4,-,TGTGCCAGTAGTCGGGCGGACAGCCCAAATGAAAAACTGTTTTTT,CASSRADSPNEKLFF
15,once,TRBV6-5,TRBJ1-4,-,TGTGCCAGCGCCACCCGGTTGCAACTAAATGAAAAACTGTTTTTT,CASATRLQLNEKLFF
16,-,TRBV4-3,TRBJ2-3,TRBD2,TGCGCCAGCAGCCGGAATCTAGCGGGGAGCACAGATACGCAGTATTTT,CASSRNLAGSTDTQYF
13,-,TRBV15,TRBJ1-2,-,TGTGCCACCAGCAGAGTGGGCAGCTATGGCTACACCTTC,CATSRVGSYGYTF
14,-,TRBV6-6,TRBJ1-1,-,TGTGCCAGCAGTTTGGCAGGTAGAAACACTGAAGCTTTCTTT,CASSLAGRNTEAFF
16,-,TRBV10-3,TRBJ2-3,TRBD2,TGTGCCATCAGTGAGTTTAGCGGGGGAAGCACAGATACGCAGTATTTT,CAISEFSGGSTDTQYF
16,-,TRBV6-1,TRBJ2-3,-,TGTGCCAGCAGTGGAGGAAGAATAGGAACCACAGATACGCAGTATTTT,CASSGGRIGTTDTQYF
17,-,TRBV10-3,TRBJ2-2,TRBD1,TGTGCCATCAGTGAACAGGACAGGGGGCGCGAGACCGGGGAGCTGTTTTTT,CAISEQDRGRETGELFF
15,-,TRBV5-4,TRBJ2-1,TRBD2,TGTGCCAGCAGCTTGGCGGGGGTAGCGGGCAATGAGCAGTTCTTC,CASSLAGVAGNEQFF
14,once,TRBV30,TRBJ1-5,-,TGTGCCACGGACGGGGTGAATACTTATCAGCCCCAGCATTTT,CATDGVNTYQPQHF
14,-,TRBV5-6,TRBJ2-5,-,TGTGCCAGCAGCTTGGGGCAGGTGATGGAGACCCAGTACTTC,CASSLGQVMETQYF
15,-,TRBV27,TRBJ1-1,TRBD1,TGTGCCAGCAGTCCACACAGGGGATTGAACACTGAAGCTTTCTTT,CASSPHRGLNTEAFF
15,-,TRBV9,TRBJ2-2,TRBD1,TGTGCCAGCAGCCGGGACAGGGATTACACCGGGGAGCTGTTTTTT,CASSRDRDYTGELFF
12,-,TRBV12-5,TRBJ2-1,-,TGTGCTAGTGGTTTGGGACTTAGTGAGCAGTTCTTC,CASGLGLSEQFF
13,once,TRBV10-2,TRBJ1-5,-,TGCGCCAGCAGTGAGGGGGCGCCGGGGCCCCAGCATTTT,CASSEGAPGPQHF
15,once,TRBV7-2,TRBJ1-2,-,TGTGCCAGCAGCTTACCGGGGGGGGGTCGTTATGGCTACACCTTC,CASSLPGGGRYGYTF
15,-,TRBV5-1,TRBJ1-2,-,TGCGCCAGCAGCCCTTACGGCGACAGAAAATATGGCTACACCTTC,CASSPYGDRKYGYTF
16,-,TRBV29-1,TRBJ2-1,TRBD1,TGCAGCGTTGAATTTTGGGGACAGGGGTCCTACAATGAGCAGTTCTTC,CSVEFWGQGSYNEQFF
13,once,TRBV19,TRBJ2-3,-,TGTGCCAGTAGTCAGGGGCTCACAGATACGCAGTATTTT,CASSQGLTDTQYF
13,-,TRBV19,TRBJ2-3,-,TGTGCCAGTAGGCCCACAAGCACAGATACGCAGTATTTT,CASRPTSTDTQYF
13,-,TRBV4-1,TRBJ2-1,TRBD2,TGCGCCAGCAAGGACGGGAGGGATAATGAGCAGTTCTTC,CASKDGRDNEQFF
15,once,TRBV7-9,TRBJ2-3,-,TGTGCCAGCAGCTTCTCTAACCGGGTCCCAGATACGCAGTATTTT,CASSFSNRVPDTQYF
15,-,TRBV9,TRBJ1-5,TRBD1,TGTGCCAGCAGCTCCCGGACAGGGGCTGGGCAGCCCCAGCATTTT,CASSSRTGAGQPQHF
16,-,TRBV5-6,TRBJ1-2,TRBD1,TGTGCCAGCAGCCAAGGGACAGGGGGCGTTAACTATGGCTACACCTTC,CASSQGTGGVNYGYTF
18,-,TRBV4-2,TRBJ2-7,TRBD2,TGTGCCAGCAGCCACGAAGCCGGGACTAGCGGGAGGCGGTACGAGCAGTACTTC,CASSHEAGTSGRRYEQYF
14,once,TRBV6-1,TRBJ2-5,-,TGTGCCAGCAGCGTCATAGCGGCTCAAGAGACCCAGTACTTC,CASSVIAAQETQYF
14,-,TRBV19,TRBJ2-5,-,TGTGCCAGTAGTGAGGCGGGATACCAAGAGACCCAGTACTTC,CASSEAGYQETQYF
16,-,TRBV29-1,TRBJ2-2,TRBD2,TGCAGCGTTTTTACCACTAGCGGGAGAATTACCGGGGAGCTGTTTTTT,CSVFTTSGRITGELFF
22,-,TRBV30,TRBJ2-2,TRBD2,TGTGCCTGGAGTCCCTTCACCGGGGTAGCGGGAGGGCCCCCCCGAGGCACCGGGGAGCTGTTTTTT,CAWSPFTGVAGGPPRGTGELFF
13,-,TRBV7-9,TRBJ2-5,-,TGTGCCAGCAGCCTCTGGGCTGCGGAGACCCAGTACTTC,CASSLWAAETQYF
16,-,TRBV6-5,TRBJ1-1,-,TGTGCCAGCAGTTACTCGCTGCAGGGAGGAGGCACTGAAGCTTTCTTT,CASSYSLQGGGTEAFF
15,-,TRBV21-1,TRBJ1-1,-,TGTGCCAGCAGCCCTCGGGACAGGGAGAACACTGAAGCTTTCTTT,CASSPRDRENTEAFF
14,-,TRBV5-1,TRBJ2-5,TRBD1,TGCGCCAGCAACCCAGGGGGCGGTTCGGAGACCCAGTACTTC,CASNPGGGSETQYF
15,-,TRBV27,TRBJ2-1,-,TGTGCCAGCAGTTTATCACTAACACTGGGCAATGAGCAGTTCTTC,CASSLSLTLGNEQFF
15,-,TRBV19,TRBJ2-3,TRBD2,TGTGCCAGTAGTATAGCTGCAGGGAGGGCAGATACGCAGTATTTT,CASSIAAGRADTQYF